This TCR beta chain was captured by sequencing in a study of Graves' ophthalmopathy and Graves' hyperthyroidism. Hyperthyroidism showing no ophthalmopathy within 18 months of follow-up was stable. For repertoire sequencing, the TCR beta CDR3 regions were amplified from RNA transcripts. An initial RT-PCR round employing HTBI primers preceded a second-round multiplex PCR. A single record per CDR3 protein comes from TCRdb applying MiXCR to the multiplex PCR reads. This table holds about 370,000 distinct CDR3 sequences, about a sixth found once. The CDR3 has 15 amino acids. The J segment lost 9 bases and the V segment lost 0 bases, leaving 10 bases of the junction unmatched. CDR1 is LGHNA, CDR2 YNFKEQ, per germline. The table lists this clonotype with many counts.

Sequenced sample: peripheral blood. V usage is TRBV4-2 and J usage is TRBJ2-7, with TRBD2 matching over 8 bases. The TCR was taken from an adult woman with stable Graves' hyperthyroidism. The CDR3 DNA is TGTGCCAGCAGCCAAGACCCCAGCGGGAGCTCCGGGCAGTACTTC. It encodes CASSQDPSGSSGQYF.